Following are 2 T cell receptor beta chains from one sample sequenced in a study of patients and donors after allogeneic stem cell transplantation. TCRdb passed the RT-PCR reads through MiXCR, listing each CDR3 protein once. The sample contains roughly 960,000 distinct CDR3 sequences, roughly 18% of which appear only once. The sequenced sample consisted of blood, either unsorted or a sorted T cell fraction (not recorded which). Source of these receptors: a human donor who was either an allogeneic HSCT recipient or a stem cell or donor lymphocyte infusion donor (not recorded which). It is not recorded whose cells these are; they may come from a transplant donor.

The CDR3 DNA follows: TGTGCCAGCAGCTTAAACATTTTTCTTGAGGCCTCAAACACTGAAGCTTTCTTT. Amino acid sequence: CASSLNIFLEASNTEAFF. The gene calls are TRBV11-1 and TRBJ1-1, with D uncertain. The CDR3 is made up of 18 amino acids. The germline CDR1 and CDR2 sequences are SGHAT and FQDESV (reference sequence). The V gene lost 2 bases and the J gene lost 2 bases, with 21 bases spanning the gap.

The V call is TRBV9, the J call TRBJ2-3; D is uncertain. Trimming removed 2 bases at V and 8 bases at J, with 12 bases between. Per the germline V gene, CDR1 is SGDLS and CDR2 is YYNGEE. The length of the CDR3 is 13 residues. The CDR3 loop is CASSVTDPGTQYF. In DNA form, the CDR3 reads TGTGCCAGCAGCGTTACCGACCCGGGTACGCAGTATTTT.